A selection of T cell receptor beta chains follows, all from one sample in a study of shared clonotypes between healthy human individuals. Generated by immunoSEQ multiplex PCR, the TCRdb table keeps only in-frame clones and is missing some. The sample has about 2,500,000 clones, about 92% seen once. Sequencing used naive CD4+ T cells sorted from blood. The receptors here all came from a young man in good health. Each CDR3 is given without its conserved first and last residue.

V	CDR3
TRBV20-1	SARWTSGSI
TRBV2	ASSDRRGDEQF
TRBV5-1	ASSRLTETDEQY
TRBV6-1	ASSEMVGQPQH
TRBV10-3	AISESGGAGETQY
TRBV19	ASSRASGGPRNEQF
TRBV29-1	SASDRYTGYEQY
TRBV9	ASSPGDSGANVLT
TRBV7-9	ASSKTGTRSDNEQF
TRBV30	AWKGRDKPTYNSPLH
TRBV5-5	ASSFGPRTDKSPLH
TRBV7-2	ASSPAQLAGGADTQY
TRBV25-1	ASSVGGGVDQY
TRBV19	ASSPTGGVNEKLF
TRBV27	ASSYSSTRVNAEAF
TRBV27	ASGAEMNTGELF
TRBV10-3	AIKDRGFTEAF
TRBV5-4	ASSLPGRNEQF
TRBV5-4	ASSEGQWYEQY
TRBV10-3	AISELTDSYEQY
TRBV13	ASRSKRGGKETQY
TRBV6-5	ASSTTSGGSLDTH
TRBV5-6	ASSLNRLRPGELF
TRBV7-3	ASPGANYGYT
TRBV18	ASSPPGRPIQETQY
TRBV29-1	SVRGGGYEQY
TRBV10-3	AISDDRGYEQY
TRBV9	ASIREGVDIQY
TRBV6-1	ASSVGSGVGAKNIQY
TRBV6-1	ASRPSQGNSPLH
TRBV10-1	ASRTPGDRLYGYT
TRBV6-4	ASSAGRRDQPQH
TRBV5-6	ASSLVDRHGYEQY
TRBV10-3	AISVGGGGDTQY
TRBV5-4	ASSSQGWSSYNEQF
TRBV28	ASSPSGLAEETQY
TRBV10-3	AIRDRAGTGELF
TRBV6-1	ASSSQLSGNQPQH
TRBV6-5	ASSYGVERGEQY
TRBV19	ASSPGEGPYEQY